These 23 T cell receptor beta chains originate from one sample sequenced in a study of T cell changes during pregnancy in multiple sclerosis. The assay was immunoSEQ multiplex PCR, and TCRdb's table has in-frame clones only and misses some. The sample lists fewer than 75,000 clones; 90% to 95% were seen once. The input for sequencing was CD8+ T cells from peripheral blood mononuclear cells, taken before pregnancy. The receptor set was obtained from a female donor with multiple sclerosis, enrolled in a pregnancy study.

J is TRBJ1-1 and V is TRBV15; no reliable D call. The CDR3 is 16 residues long. Per the germline V gene, CDR1 is LNHNV and CDR2 is YYDKDF (reference sequence). The germline V and J ends were trimmed by 1 base and 1 base, with 13 bases remaining between them. The DNA of the CDR3 is TGTGCCACCAGCAGAGGAGGCTTTGGAGAGAACACTGAAGCTTTCTTT. The encoded protein is CATSRGGFGENTEAFF.

The chain links TRBV27 to TRBJ1-3; tentatively, D is TRBD1 (6 bases). The V and J ends lost 5 bases and 2 bases respectively, with 13 bases between them. In germline, CDR1 is MNHEY, CDR2 SMNVEV (reference sequence). The CDR3 is 15 amino acids. DNA of the CDR3: TGTGCCAGCAGTCCATTTACAGGGCCTGGAAACACCATATATTTT. It is translated as CASSPFTGPGNTIYF.

About this clone: A read error is possible here, since a much larger clone lies one base away. The chain employs TRBV14 and TRBJ2-7, with 8 bases that match TRBD1. Losses at the gene ends were 5 bases for V and 3 bases for J; bases not matched to a gene: 0. The CDR3 length is 12 residues. Germline loops: CDR1 SGHDN, CDR2 FVKESK. This CDR3 reads CASSGQGYEQYF. The DNA of the CDR3 is TGTGCCAGCAGCGGACAGGGCTACGAGCAGTACTTC.

V usage is TRBV6-6 and J usage is TRBJ1-5; maybe TRBD1 (6 bases). Germline V CDR1 and CDR2: MNHNY, SVGAGI (reference sequence). The CDR3 loop spans 14 amino acids. The ends were cut back, 7 bases at V and 7 bases at J, with 17 bases in the middle. The chain's CDR3 is CASTNGGHGQPQHF. The CDR3 bases are TGTGCCAGCACCAACGGGGGGCATGGACAGCCCCAGCATTTT.

V usage is TRBV19 and J usage is TRBJ1-5, with D unclear. From germline, CDR1 is LNHDA and CDR2 SQIVND (reference sequence). Trimming removed 7 bases at V and 6 bases at J, with 4 bases between. The length of the CDR3 is 10 residues. The CDR3 DNA is TGTGCCAGTAACTCTCAGCCCCAGCATTTT. Translation gives CASNSQPQHF.

This chain uses TRBV27 with TRBJ2-7; perhaps TRBD1 as D (6 bases). Trimming cost V 0 bases and J 6 bases, with 9 bases left between them. CDR1 MNHEY and CDR2 SMNVEV come from the germline V gene (reference sequence). The CDR3 extends over 13 amino acids. For the CDR3, the DNA is TGTGCCAGCAGTTTATCTCCAGGGGCCGAGCAGTACTTC. It translates to CASSLSPGAEQYF.

The chain uses TRBV6-5 and TRBJ1-1, with 10 nucleotides matching TRBD1. V was pared by 6 bases and J by 8 bases, with 6 bases of the junction left unmatched. From germline, CDR1 is MNHEY and CDR2 SVGAGI. This CDR3 spans 13 amino acids. CDR3 protein: CASRSEDRGEAFF. CDR3 sequence (DNA): TGTGCCAGCAGATCCGAGGACAGGGGGGAAGCTTTCTTT.

Points on this clone: Given a much more abundant clone one base away, this may be a read error. Other DNA sequences within the sample encode an identical CDR3. The CDR3 nucleotides are TGCGCCAGCAGCCAAGATTTTTTGGAGGGAAACACCGAAGCTTTCTTT. Translated, it gives CASSQDFLEGNTEAFF. The chain couples TRBV4-1 to TRBJ1-1; D ambiguous. The CDR3 is 16 residues long. CDR1 is MGHRA, CDR2 YSYEKL, per germline.

The V gene is TRBV9, the J gene TRBJ1-1; the match to TRBD1 covers 7 bases. CDR1 is SGDLS, CDR2 YYNGEE, per germline. V dropped 0 bases and J dropped 4; count of bases not matched to a gene: 15. This CDR3 contains 18 residues. DNA for the CDR3: TGTGCCAGCAGCGTAGGTAGTCGTCTGACAGGGTCCGCCACTGAAGCTTTCTTT. Its translation is CASSVGSRLTGSATEAFF.

This clone was detected only a few times. In DNA, the CDR3 is TGTGCCAGCAGTGACAGCCTAGCGTCACTCTCCTATAATTCACCCCTCCACTTT. Translation: CASSDSLASLSYNSPLHF. The chain has TRBV2 and TRBJ1-6; no firm D call. Trimming took 3 bases from V and 0 from J, leaving 15 bases between them. Germline V gives CDR1 SNHLY, CDR2 FYNNEI. The CDR3 has 18 amino acids.

This clone was picked up a small number of times. This chain's CDR3 is CASSLEIMNTEAFF. Written as DNA, the CDR3 is TGCGCCAGCAGCTTGGAAATTATGAACACTGAAGCTTTCTTT. The genes are TRBV5-1 and TRBJ1-1; no firm D call. Trimming took off 0 bases at V and 0 bases at J, with 6 bases between the two ends. This CDR3 is 14 amino acids long. The V gene's germline CDR1 is SGHRS and CDR2 YFSETQ.

The genes are TRBV14 and TRBJ2-1, with TRBD1 matching 9 bases. The ends lost 0 bases at V and 8 bases at J; junction bases unmatched: 8. The CDR3 extends over 16 amino acids. CDR1 is SGHDN, CDR2 FVKESK, per germline. The CDR3 sequence is CASSQDQGTGSDEQFF. CDR3 DNA: TGTGCCAGCAGCCAAGATCAGGGGACAGGGAGTGATGAGCAGTTCTTC.

The V and J genes are TRBV29-1 and TRBJ2-2; 8 nucleotides match TRBD2. Germline trimming cut 6 bases from V and 3 bases from J; bases unmatched to any gene: 9. Germline V CDR1 and CDR2: SQVTM, ANQGSEA. This CDR3 is 15 amino acids long. The CDR3 is CSVRGPGGDTGELFF. In DNA form, the CDR3 reads TGCAGCGTCCGCGGCCCGGGGGGGGACACCGGGGAGCTGTTTTTT.

This rearrangement joins TRBV27 to TRBJ1-3, with 7 bases fitting TRBD1. CDR1 is MNHEY and CDR2 is SMNVEV in the germline V gene (reference sequence). This CDR3 is built from 15 residues. The V gene end was trimmed by 3 bases and the J gene end by 0 bases; junction bases not matched to a gene: 2. This chain's CDR3 is CASSLTGNSGNTIYF. The CDR3 nucleotides are TGTGCCAGCAGTTTGACAGGGAACTCTGGAAACACCATATATTTT.

The chain is built from TRBV27 and TRBJ2-7, with a weak D call TRBD2 (5 bases). The germline V gene has CDR1 MNHEY and CDR2 SMNVEV (reference sequence). V gave up 0 bases and J gave up 4 bases, with 10 bases separating them. The CDR3 contains 14 residues. CDR3 in DNA: TGTGCCAGCAGTTTATCTTCTCCGGGGTACGAGCAGTACTTC. Translated, it gives CASSLSSPGYEQYF.

This clone appeared a single time. V usage is TRBV18 and J usage is TRBJ1-2; 8 positions agree with TRBD1. The CDR3 covers 19 residues. From germline, CDR1 is KGHSH and CDR2 LQKENI. Losses at the gene ends were 3 bases for V and 1 base for J; bases not matched to a gene: 16. DNA for the CDR3: TGTGCCAGCTCACCCTCGGACAGGGCCGACCCCACCAATAACTATGGCTACACCTTC. This gives the protein CASSPSDRADPTNNYGYTF.

CDR3 residues: CASSLGATNEKLFF. For the CDR3, the DNA is TGTGCCAGCAGCCTAGGAGCAACTAATGAAAAACTGTTTTTT. The V call is TRBV5-5, the J call TRBJ1-4; D ambiguous. Germline CDR1 and CDR2: SGHKS and YYEKEE (reference sequence). This CDR3 is built from 14 residues. V lost 4 bases and J 0 bases, leaving 7 bases between the germline ends.

The chain joins TRBV19 to TRBJ1-5; 8 nucleotides align to TRBD1. V dropped 7 bases and J dropped 5; count of bases not matched to a gene: 7. Germline V gene sequence: CDR1 LNHDA, CDR2 SQIVND (reference sequence). This CDR3 region has 14 residues. For the CDR3, the DNA is TGTGCCAGTACCGTCGGGACAGGACATCAGCCCCAGCATTTT. Its translation: CASTVGTGHQPQHF. Full variable domain (missing parts from reference TRBV19 and TRBJ1-5): DGGITQSPKYLFRKEGQNVTLSCEQNLNHDAMYWYRQDPGQGLRLIYYSQIVNDFQKGDIAEGYSVSREKKESFPLTVTSAQKNPTAFYLCASTVGTGHQPQHFGDGTRLSIL.

The chain employs TRBV7-8 and TRBJ1-1, with 8 bases that match TRBD1. J lost 5 bases, V lost 5 bases, and 7 bases had no gene match. The CDR3 consists of 14 residues. Germline CDR1 and CDR2: SGHVS and FQNEAQ. The CDR3 sequence is CASSMTGEFTEAFF. CDR3 nucleotide sequence: TGTGCCAGCAGCATGACAGGGGAGTTTACTGAAGCTTTCTTT.

The rearrangement joins TRBV27 to TRBJ1-1; possible D gene TRBD1, 6 bases. Germline assignment: CDR1 MNHEY and CDR2 SMNVEV (reference sequence). The CDR3 is 14 amino acids. Trimming removed 0 bases from V and 8 bases from J, with 13 bases in between. The CDR3 sequence: CASSLSTPQGEAFF. CDR3 nucleotides: TGTGCCAGCAGTTTATCGACACCCCAGGGGGAAGCTTTCTTT.

The V and J genes are TRBV5-5 and TRBJ1-1; D unclear. CDR1 and CDR2 (germline): SGHKS, YYEKEE (reference sequence). CDR3 length: 15 residues. The ends were cut back, 6 bases at V and 5 bases at J, with 20 bases in the middle. Written as DNA, the CDR3 is TGTGCCAGCACACTTGTTTCGGGATTGGGGACTGAAGCTTTCTTT. As protein: CASTLVSGLGTEAFF.

The V gene is TRBV5-4, the J gene TRBJ1-2; TRBD1 aligns across 8 bases. This CDR3 has 18 amino acids. V trimming: 0 bases; J trimming: 1 base; junction bases outside the gene matches: 11. The germline gives CDR1 SGHNT, CDR2 YYREEE (reference sequence). CDR3 amino acids: CASSLGVGTGIFNYGYTF. CDR3 sequence (DNA): TGTGCCAGCAGCTTGGGAGTGGGGACAGGAATTTTTAACTATGGCTACACCTTC.

This chain connects TRBV7-2 to TRBJ1-6; 7 positions match TRBD1. The CDR3 has 15 residues. Trimming at V came to 5 bases and at J to 12 bases, leaving 13 bases not matched to a gene. CDR1 and CDR2 (germline): SGHTA, FQGNSA. This CDR3 is CASSPSRDSRKPLHF. The DNA for the CDR3 is TGTGCCAGCAGCCCAAGCCGGGACAGCAGGAAACCCCTCCACTTT.